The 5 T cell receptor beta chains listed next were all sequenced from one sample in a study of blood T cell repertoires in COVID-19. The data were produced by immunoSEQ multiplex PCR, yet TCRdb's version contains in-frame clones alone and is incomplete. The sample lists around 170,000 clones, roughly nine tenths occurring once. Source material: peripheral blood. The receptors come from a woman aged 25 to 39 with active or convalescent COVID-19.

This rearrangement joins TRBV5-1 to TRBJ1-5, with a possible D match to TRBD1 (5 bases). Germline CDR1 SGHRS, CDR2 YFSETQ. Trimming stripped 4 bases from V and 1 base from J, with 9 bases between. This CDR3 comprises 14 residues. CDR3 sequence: CASSPQGSNQPQHF. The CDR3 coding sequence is TGCGCCAGCAGCCCCCAGGGAAGCAATCAGCCCCAGCATTTT.

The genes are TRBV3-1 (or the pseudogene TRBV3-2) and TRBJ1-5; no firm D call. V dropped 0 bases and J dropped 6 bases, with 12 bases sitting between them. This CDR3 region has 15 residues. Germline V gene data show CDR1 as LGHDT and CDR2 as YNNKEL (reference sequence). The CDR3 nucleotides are TGTGCCAGCAGCCAAGATGGTTTAGGGAGTCAGCCCCAGCATTTT. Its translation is CASSQDGLGSQPQHF.

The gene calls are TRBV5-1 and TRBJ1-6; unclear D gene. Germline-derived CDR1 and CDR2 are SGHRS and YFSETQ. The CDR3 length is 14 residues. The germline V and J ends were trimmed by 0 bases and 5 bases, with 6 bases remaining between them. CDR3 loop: CASSLGSNNSPLHF. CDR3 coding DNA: TGCGCCAGCAGCTTGGGCAGTAATAATTCACCCCTCCACTTT.

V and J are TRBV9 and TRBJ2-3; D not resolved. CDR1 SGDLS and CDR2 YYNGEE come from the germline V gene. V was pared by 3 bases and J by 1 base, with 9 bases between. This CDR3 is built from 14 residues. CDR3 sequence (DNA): TGTGCCAGCAGCGCCGACATGGGCACAGATACGCAGTATTTT. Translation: CASSADMGTDTQYF.

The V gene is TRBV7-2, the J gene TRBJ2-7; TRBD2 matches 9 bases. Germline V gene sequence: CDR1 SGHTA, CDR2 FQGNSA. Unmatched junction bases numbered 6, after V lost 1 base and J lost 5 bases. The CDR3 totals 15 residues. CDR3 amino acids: CASSLEVAGAHEQYF. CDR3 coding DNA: TGTGCCAGCAGCTTAGAGGTAGCGGGAGCCCACGAGCAGTACTTC.